This T cell receptor beta chain was recorded in a study of healthy donors' naive CD4 and CD8 T cells. Study summary: Donors, half of them female, were 20-25, 40-50 or 60-70 years old.

Each TCR library used approximately 500 ng of total RNA and a linear amplification protocol. In the authors' workflow: Sequencing covered 70,000 to 95,000 rearranged alpha-chain transcripts across 5 healthy donors. One entry per CDR3 protein results from TCRdb running MiXCR on the reads. The V and J calls were determined by TCRdb, not by the authors. The profile shows roughly 200,000 distinct CDR3 sequences, about four fifths of them singletons. The sample comprised naive CD4+ and CD8+ T cells sorted from blood, pooled from several donors. The clonotype comes from a pool of human donors in good health; the sample pools cells from several healthy donors.

CDR3 residues: CASSFGAFGNTIYF. CDR3 coding DNA: TGTGCCAGCAGCTTCGGAGCTTTCGGCAACACCATATATTTT. V usage is TRBV13 and J usage is TRBJ1-3; D is unclear. Germline CDR1 and CDR2: PRHDT and FYEKMQ (reference sequence). The CDR3 length is 14 residues. Between the trimmed V and J ends, which lost 3 bases and 7 bases, there was a span of 13 bases.